This TCR beta chain was recorded in a study of T cell changes during pregnancy in multiple sclerosis. The method was immunoSEQ multiplex PCR; TCRdb's version includes in-frame clones alone and lacks a portion of them. The sample has approximately 40,000 clones, about nine tenths seen once. The ends were cut back, 4 bases at V and 4 bases at J, with 17 bases in the middle. Germline CDR1 and CDR2: MNHEY and SVGAGI. The CDR3 is made up of 15 amino acids. This rearrangement joins TRBV6-5 to TRBJ2-7; TRBD2 might be the D (6 bases). This material consisted of CD4+ T cells from peripheral blood mononuclear cells, taken in the third trimester of pregnancy. The clonotype originates from a female donor with multiple sclerosis, enrolled in a pregnancy study. The CDR3 bases are TGTGCCAGCAGTTCGCTCGACGGGAGAAGATACGAGCAGTACTTC. It encodes CASSSLDGRRYEQYF.